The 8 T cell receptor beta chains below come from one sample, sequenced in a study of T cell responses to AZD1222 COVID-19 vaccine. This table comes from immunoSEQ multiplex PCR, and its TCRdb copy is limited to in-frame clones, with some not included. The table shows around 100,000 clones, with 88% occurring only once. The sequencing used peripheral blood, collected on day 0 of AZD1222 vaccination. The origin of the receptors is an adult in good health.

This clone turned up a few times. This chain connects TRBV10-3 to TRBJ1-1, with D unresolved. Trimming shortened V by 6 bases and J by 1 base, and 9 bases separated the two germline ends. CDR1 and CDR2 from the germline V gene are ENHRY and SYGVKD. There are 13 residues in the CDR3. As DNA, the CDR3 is TGTGCCATCAGGAAGGACCAGAACACTGAAGCTTTCTTT. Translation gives CAIRKDQNTEAFF.

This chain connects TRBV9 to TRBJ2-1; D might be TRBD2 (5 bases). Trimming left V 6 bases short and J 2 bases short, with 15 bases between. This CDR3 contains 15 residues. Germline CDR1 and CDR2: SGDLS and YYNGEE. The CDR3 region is CASTTGLAPYNEQFF. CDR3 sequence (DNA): TGTGCCAGCACCACGGGTCTAGCCCCCTACAATGAGCAGTTCTTC.

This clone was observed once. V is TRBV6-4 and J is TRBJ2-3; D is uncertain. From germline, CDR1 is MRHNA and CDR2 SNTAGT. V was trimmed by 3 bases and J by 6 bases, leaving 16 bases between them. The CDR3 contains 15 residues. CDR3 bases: TGTGCCAGCAGTGAGTCCCCCCAGGCGTCCGATACGCAGTATTTT. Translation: CASSESPQASDTQYF.

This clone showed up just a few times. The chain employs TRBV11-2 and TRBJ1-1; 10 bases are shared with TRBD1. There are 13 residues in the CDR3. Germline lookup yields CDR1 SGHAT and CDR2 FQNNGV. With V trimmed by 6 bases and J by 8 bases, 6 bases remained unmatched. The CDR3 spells CASSRDRGTEAFF. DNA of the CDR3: TGTGCCAGCAGTCGGGACAGGGGAACCGAAGCTTTCTTT.

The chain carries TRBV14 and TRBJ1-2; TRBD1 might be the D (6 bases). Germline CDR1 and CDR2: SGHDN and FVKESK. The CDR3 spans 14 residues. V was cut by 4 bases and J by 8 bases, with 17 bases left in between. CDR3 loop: CASSPIGEGGGYTF. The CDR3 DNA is TGTGCCAGCAGCCCCATCGGGGAAGGGGGAGGCTACACCTTC.

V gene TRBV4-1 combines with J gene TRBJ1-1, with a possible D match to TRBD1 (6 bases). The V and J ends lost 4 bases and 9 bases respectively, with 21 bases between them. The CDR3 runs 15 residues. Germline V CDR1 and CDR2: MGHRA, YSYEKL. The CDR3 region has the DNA TGCGCCAGCAGCCCTGGGGGCAGGGCCGAGATAAAAGCTTTCTTT. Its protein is CASSPGGRAEIKAFF.

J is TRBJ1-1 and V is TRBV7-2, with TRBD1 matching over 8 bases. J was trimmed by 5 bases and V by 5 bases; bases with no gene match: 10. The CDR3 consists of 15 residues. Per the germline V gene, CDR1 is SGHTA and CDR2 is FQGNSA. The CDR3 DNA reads TGTGCCAGCAGCCACCAGCCAACAGGGGGGACTGAAGCTTTCTTT. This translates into CASSHQPTGGTEAFF.

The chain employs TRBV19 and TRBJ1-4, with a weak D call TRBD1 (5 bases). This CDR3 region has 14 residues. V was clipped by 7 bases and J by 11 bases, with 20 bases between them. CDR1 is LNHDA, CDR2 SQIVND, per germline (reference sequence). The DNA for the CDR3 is TGTGCCAGTACGTACCCGCAGGGAATCGGTAAACTGTTTTTT. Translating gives CASTYPQGIGKLFF. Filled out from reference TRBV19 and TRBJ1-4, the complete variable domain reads DGGITQSPKYLFRKEGQNVTLSCEQNLNHDAMYWYRQDPGQGLRLIYYSQIVNDFQKGDIAEGYSVSREKKESFPLTVTSAQKNPTAFYLCASTYPQGIGKLFFGSGTQLSVL.